These 16 T cell receptor beta chains were sequenced from one sample in a study of blood T cell repertoires in COVID-19. Assay: immunoSEQ multiplex PCR; the TCRdb copy retains only in-frame clones and omits some. Among 150,000 to 200,000 clones listed, around 89% were seen once. The sequenced sample consisted of PBMCs or T cells enriched from blood (not recorded which). The receptors were sampled from a woman aged 18-29 years who had recovered from COVID-19.

CDR3 bases: TGTGCCAGCAGCTTACGACTGCAAGGCAATCAGCCCCAGCATTTT. Amino acid sequence: CASSLRLQGNQPQHF. This chain links TRBV7-8 with TRBJ1-5; D is uncertain. CDR3 length: 15 amino acids. Looked up from germline, CDR1 is SGHVS and CDR2 is FQNEAQ. V lost 2 bases to trimming and J lost 2 bases, with 10 bases between them. Supplemented by reference TRBV7-8 and TRBJ1-5, the full variable domain reads GAGVSQSPRYKVAKRGQDVALRCDPISGHVSLFWYQQALGQGPEFLTYFQNEAQLDKSGLPSDRFFAERPEGSVSTLKIQRTQQEDSAVYLCASSLRLQGNQPQHFGDGTRLSIL.

V gene TRBV5-4 combines with J gene TRBJ2-2; TRBD2 matches at 10 bases. The CDR3 is 16 amino acids. The trim removed 4 bases at V and 4 bases at J, leaving 7 bases unmatched. The germline V gene has CDR1 SGHNT and CDR2 YYREEE (reference sequence). Written as DNA, the CDR3 is TGTGCCAGCAGCCAGGTCGCTAGCGGGAGCACCGGGGAGCTGTTTTTT. As protein: CASSQVASGSTGELFF.

The chain combines TRBV7-5 with TRBJ2-7; TRBD2 reflects the table's D call only, with no check against the DNA. TRBV7-5 has pseudogene status. The CDR3 is 17 amino acids. The CDR3 DNA is TGTGCCAGAAGCTTAGAAGGGACTAGCGCCCACTCCTACGAGCAGTACTTC. It yields the protein CARSLEGTSAHSYEQYF.

The chain carries TRBV12-5 and TRBJ1-5; tentative D call: TRBD1 (6 bases). The germline V gene has CDR1 LGHNT and CDR2 FRNRAP. The germline V and J ends were trimmed by 1 base and 11 bases, with 9 bases remaining between them. The CDR3 is 12 amino acids. In nucleotides, the CDR3 is TGTGCTAGTGGTTTGGAGGGGGTAACCCAGCATTTT. Amino acid sequence: CASGLEGVTQHF.

V is TRBV28 and J is TRBJ1-1, with no clear D. CDR1 and CDR2 (germline): MDHEN, SYDVKM. Trimming stripped 5 bases from V and 0 bases from J, with 16 bases between. The CDR3 sequence is 16 residues long. DNA for the CDR3: TGTGCCAGCAGTACAAGCGGAATCGGGGTGAACACTGAAGCTTTCTTT. This translates into CASSTSGIGVNTEAFF.

The chain has TRBV4-2 and TRBJ2-5; 9 bases map to TRBD1. Trimming cost V 0 bases and J 6 bases; bases outside gene matches: 8. The CDR3 has 16 amino acids. CDR1 is LGHNA and CDR2 is YNFKEQ in the germline V gene. The DNA of the CDR3 is TGTGCCAGCAGCCAAGAAGGGACAGGGAGTTTCAAGACCCAGTACTTC. Residues: CASSQEGTGSFKTQYF.

This chain joins TRBV25-1 and TRBJ1-4; 8 nucleotides agree with TRBD1. Germline V lookup: CDR1 MGHDK, CDR2 SYGVNS. The trim removed 6 bases at V and 4 bases at J, leaving 1 base unmatched. CDR3 length: 13 residues. The CDR3 reads CASRGQVNEKLFF. CDR3 coding DNA: TGTGCCAGCAGGGGACAGGTTAATGAAAAACTGTTTTTT. The entire variable domain, with the rest obtained from reference TRBV25-1 and TRBJ1-4, is as follows: EADIYQTPRYLVIGTGKKITLECSQTMGHDKMYWYQQDPGMELHLIHYSYGVNSTEKGDLSSESTVSRIRTEHFPLTLESARPSHTSQYLCASRGQVNEKLFFGSGTQLSVL.

This chain joins TRBV5-1 and TRBJ2-1; D is uncertain. V was trimmed by 5 bases and J by 0 bases, leaving 12 bases between them. Germline V CDR1 and CDR2: SGHRS, YFSETQ. The CDR3 spans 15 residues. CDR3 protein: CASSPFMSSYNEQFF. CDR3 nucleotide sequence: TGCGCCAGCAGTCCCTTTATGAGCTCCTACAATGAGCAGTTCTTC. Supplemented by reference TRBV5-1 and TRBJ2-1, the full variable domain reads KAGVTQTPRYLIKTRGQQVTLSCSPISGHRSVSWYQQTPGQGLQFLFEYFSETQRNKGNFPGRFSGRQFSNSRSEMNVSTLELGDSALYLCASSPFMSSYNEQFFGPGTRLTVL.

The chain uses TRBV7-8 and TRBJ2-1; 10 bases fit TRBD2. J gave up 5 bases and V 3 bases, and 10 bases lay outside the gene matches. The CDR3 is made up of 17 amino acids. Germline CDR1 and CDR2: SGHVS and FQNEAQ. The CDR3 bases are TGTGCCAGCAGCTTTTCTGCATGGAGCGGGAGGGACAATGAGCAGTTCTTC. It is translated as CASSFSAWSGRDNEQFF.

V and J are TRBV5-4 and TRBJ2-1; weak D call: TRBD2 (6 bases). Germline CDR1 is SGHNT and CDR2 is YYREEE (reference sequence). The CDR3 has 15 residues. V shed 0 bases and J shed 0 bases, with 7 bases lying between them. The CDR3 loop is CASSLVGGSYNEQFF. The CDR3 DNA follows: TGTGCCAGCAGCTTGGTGGGGGGCTCCTACAATGAGCAGTTCTTC.

The count of this clone is one. The chain links TRBV30 to TRBJ2-3; 14 bases map to TRBD2. Germline loops: CDR1 GTSNPN, CDR2 SVGIG (reference sequence). Trimming at V came to 2 bases and at J to 5 bases, leaving 6 bases not matched to a gene. The CDR3 is 16 amino acids. The CDR3 protein is CAWSLPTSGREDTQYF. CDR3 nucleotides: TGTGCCTGGAGTCTCCCGACTAGCGGGAGGGAAGATACGCAGTATTTT.

The CDR3 loop is CASSQIQDRFYGYTF. In DNA form, the CDR3 reads TGTGCCAGCAGCCAAATACAGGACAGATTTTATGGCTACACCTTC. The V and J genes are TRBV4-2 and TRBJ1-2, with a possible D match to TRBD1 (6 bases). V was trimmed by 2 bases and J by 5 bases, leaving 15 bases between them. CDR3 length equals 15 residues. Germline V gene data show CDR1 as LGHNA and CDR2 as YNFKEQ.

The chain joins TRBV20-1 to TRBJ2-7, with D uncertain. Germline loops: CDR1 DFQATT, CDR2 SNEGSKA (reference sequence). V dropped 4 bases and J dropped 4 bases, with 8 bases sitting between them. The length of the CDR3 is 11 residues. CDR3 in DNA: TGCAGTGCTATGGGCGAATACGAGCAGTACTTC. Translating gives CSAMGEYEQYF.

This chain links TRBV11-3 with TRBJ2-7; D gene uncertain. Deletions cut 5 bases from V and 2 bases from J, with 10 bases between. The CDR3 has 13 amino acids. Germline V gene sequence: CDR1 SGHNT, CDR2 YENEEA. DNA for the CDR3: TGTGCCAGCAGCCTTACACCAACCTACGAGCAGTACTTC. Protein: CASSLTPTYEQYF.

J is TRBJ2-7 and V is TRBV18; tentative D call: TRBD2 (7 bases). Germline assignment: CDR1 KGHSH and CDR2 LQKENI. With 0 bases removed from V and 3 bases from J, the gap between germline ends came to 18 bases. The CDR3 runs to 17 residues. CDR3 amino acids: CASSPPVAPGGVYEQYF. The CDR3 region has the DNA TGTGCCAGCTCACCACCGGTGGCGCCGGGGGGCGTCTACGAGCAGTACTTC.

The chain links TRBV4-2 to TRBJ1-2; D ambiguous. Germline loops: CDR1 LGHNA, CDR2 YNFKEQ. The CDR3 has 11 amino acids. V gave up 5 bases and J gave up 8 bases, with 9 bases separating them. DNA of the CDR3: TGTGCCAGCAGCTCACTAAGGGGCTACACCTTC. This encodes CASSSLRGYTF.